These T cell receptor beta chains were read from a single sample in a study of cytomegalovirus exposure and HLA in healthy donors. Method: immunoSEQ multiplex PCR; TCRdb's copy keeps in-frame clones and lacks some. The profile shows roughly 100,000 clones, 55% to 80% of them singletons. The sample taken for sequencing was PBMCs. The origin of the receptors is a human donor in good health. The CDR3 runs from the conserved cysteine through the conserved F or W. The order of the fields is V gene, D gene, J gene, clone size, CDR3 DNA, CDR3 protein. The D gene is left open where the match is weak. Clone size is stated in some rows and not others, as once, few, many or a class when expanded.

v_call: TRBV5-1
d_call: TRBD2
j_call: TRBJ2-7
clone_size: few
cdr3_nt: TGCGCCAGCAGCTTGGCCGGGGAGGGTAACTCCTACGAGCAGTACTTC
cdr3_aa: CASSLAGEGNSYEQYF

v_call: TRBV4-1
d_call: NA
j_call: TRBJ2-7
clone_size: NA
cdr3_nt: TGCGCCAGCAGCCAAGTCGGCACGGCGGGCGAGCAGTACTTC
cdr3_aa: CASSQVGTAGEQYF

v_call: TRBV4-1
d_call: NA
j_call: TRBJ2-5
clone_size: NA
cdr3_nt: TGCGCCAGCAGCCAAAGCCCCAGGGAACAAGAGACCCAGTACTTC
cdr3_aa: CASSQSPREQETQYF

v_call: TRBV2
d_call: TRBD1
j_call: TRBJ2-7
clone_size: once
cdr3_nt: TGTGCCAGCAGGGACGGCAGGGGGCGCATCGAGCAGTACTTC
cdr3_aa: CASRDGRGRIEQYF

v_call: TRBV7-7
d_call: TRBD1
j_call: TRBJ2-1
clone_size: NA
cdr3_nt: TGTGCCAGCAGCTTATTTGAGGGGGCGGGTGAGCAGTTCTTC
cdr3_aa: CASSLFEGAGEQFF

v_call: TRBV7-2
d_call: NA
j_call: TRBJ2-3
clone_size: NA
cdr3_nt: TGTGCCAGCAGCTTAGCCAGAGGATTCCATACGCAGTATTTT
cdr3_aa: CASSLARGFHTQYF

v_call: TRBV11-2
d_call: TRBD1
j_call: TRBJ2-3
clone_size: NA
cdr3_nt: TGTGCCAGCAGCCTCGGGACAGGCTTGGATACGCAGTATTTT
cdr3_aa: CASSLGTGLDTQYF

v_call: TRBV5-1
d_call: TRBD1
j_call: TRBJ1-2
clone_size: few
cdr3_nt: TGCGCCAGCAGCTCGCGGACAGGGGGCGGCTATGGCTACACCTTC
cdr3_aa: CASSSRTGGGYGYTF

v_call: TRBV7-8
d_call: TRBD1
j_call: TRBJ1-4
clone_size: NA
cdr3_nt: TGTGCCAGCAGCTTAACCCTAGGACAGGGGGTTGATGAAAAACTGTTTTTT
cdr3_aa: CASSLTLGQGVDEKLFF

v_call: TRBV18
d_call: TRBD2
j_call: TRBJ2-3
clone_size: once
cdr3_nt: TGTGCCAGCTCACCAATGGATTTGCGGGAGTCCAACCAGAACCCCCCTCTATCCCCAGATACGCAGTATTTT
cdr3_aa: CASSPMDLRESNQNPPLSPDTQYF

v_call: TRBV19
d_call: TRBD2
j_call: TRBJ2-1
clone_size: NA
cdr3_nt: TGTGCCAGTAGTATAAGGGGACTAGCGGGAGCAGGGGAGCAGTTCTTC
cdr3_aa: CASSIRGLAGAGEQFF

v_call: TRBV27
d_call: NA
j_call: TRBJ2-3
clone_size: NA
cdr3_nt: TGTGCCAGCACCCCGGACAGAACTAGCACAGATACGCAGTATTTT
cdr3_aa: CASTPDRTSTDTQYF

v_call: TRBV25-1
d_call: NA
j_call: TRBJ1-1
clone_size: NA
cdr3_nt: TGTGCCAGCAGACGACAGAATCCGAACACTGAAGCTTTCTTT
cdr3_aa: CASRRQNPNTEAFF

v_call: TRBV10-3
d_call: TRBD1
j_call: TRBJ2-3
clone_size: NA
cdr3_nt: TGTGCCATCCGCTTGGACAGGGGAGCAGATACGCAGTATTTT
cdr3_aa: CAIRLDRGADTQYF

v_call: TRBV4-2
d_call: NA
j_call: TRBJ2-3
clone_size: NA
cdr3_nt: TGTGCCAGCAGCCAAGAGGGGACTTACCCACAAGATACGCAGTATTTT
cdr3_aa: CASSQEGTYPQDTQYF

v_call: TRBV5-4
d_call: NA
j_call: TRBJ2-7
clone_size: few
cdr3_nt: TGTGCCAGCAGCCCGAGGTCGGGACTGCAATCCTACGAGCAGTACTTC
cdr3_aa: CASSPRSGLQSYEQYF

v_call: TRBV7-6
d_call: TRBD2
j_call: TRBJ2-2
clone_size: NA
cdr3_nt: TGTGCCAGCAGCGGGGTAGCGGGAGGCACCGGGGAGCTGTTTTTT
cdr3_aa: CASSGVAGGTGELFF

v_call: TRBV7-8
d_call: NA
j_call: TRBJ2-7
clone_size: NA
cdr3_nt: TGTGCCAGCAGCTTAACAACAGGAGGGAGTTATTCCCTCGAGCAGTACTTC
cdr3_aa: CASSLTTGGSYSLEQYF

v_call: TRBV6-5
d_call: NA
j_call: TRBJ1-2
clone_size: few
cdr3_nt: TGTGCCAGCAGTAGCCGAGACAGGAACAGGGGCTACACCTTC
cdr3_aa: CASSSRDRNRGYTF

v_call: TRBV9
d_call: NA
j_call: TRBJ1-1
clone_size: NA
cdr3_nt: TGTGCCAGCAGCGTAGAGGCAGGTGACACTGAAGCTTTCTTT
cdr3_aa: CASSVEAGDTEAFF